This TCR beta chain was retrieved from a study of T cell changes during pregnancy in multiple sclerosis. V lost 3 bases to trimming and J lost 2 bases, with 16 bases between them. Per the germline V gene, CDR1 is GTSNPN and CDR2 is SVGIG (reference sequence). The CDR3 extends over 16 amino acids. Generated by immunoSEQ multiplex PCR, the TCRdb table keeps only in-frame clones and is missing some. Of 35,000 to 45,000 clones in the sample, 90% were seen once. This sequence joins TRBV30 and TRBJ2-2; D unresolved. This sequence originates from a female donor in good health, enrolled as a control in a pregnancy study. The sample here was CD4+ T cells from peripheral blood mononuclear cells, taken in the first trimester of pregnancy. The CDR3: CAWSWAKHSNTGELFF. For the CDR3, the DNA is TGTGCCTGGAGCTGGGCCAAACACTCTAACACCGGGGAGCTGTTTTTT.